One sample yielded the 26 T cell receptor beta chains listed below, sequenced in a study of early T cells in non-severe SARS-CoV-2 infection. TCRdb ran MiXCR on the 5' RACE reads and lists one entry per CDR3 protein. The sample gives about 27,000 distinct CDR3 sequences, roughly 5.6% of which show up once; approximately 0.92% is in the top ten. The sample was whole blood. These receptor sequences come from an adult who was a healthcare worker with PCR-confirmed SARS-CoV-2 infection or an uninfected control (not recorded which).

This clonotype came up many times. The V call is TRBV7-8, the J call TRBJ2-7; D may match TRBD1 or TRBD2 (5 bases each). Trimming left V 6 bases short and J 6 bases short, with 12 bases between. CDR3 size: 12 residues. Germline V CDR1 and CDR2: SGHVS, FQNEAQ. The CDR3: CASRQTGGEQYF. CDR3 nucleotide sequence: TGTGCCAGCAGGCAGACTGGGGGCGAGCAGTACTTC.

The genes are TRBV12-3 or TRBV12-4 and TRBJ1-2; TRBD1 might be the D (5 bases). Trimming removed 1 base at V and 1 base at J, with 7 bases between. The CDR3 extends over 14 amino acids. The DNA of the CDR3 is TGTGCCAGCAGTTTAGGGCAGGGTAACTATGGCTACACCTTC. This translates into CASSLGQGNYGYTF.

Many counts were recorded for this clonotype. The chain employs TRBV20-1 and TRBJ2-3, with 11 positions matching TRBD2. J lost 3 bases, V lost 4 bases, and 3 bases had no gene match. The CDR3 runs to 14 residues. Germline V gives CDR1 DFQATT, CDR2 SNEGSKA (reference sequence). In DNA, the CDR3 is TGCAGTGCTAAACTAGCGGGAGCGACAGATACGCAGTATTTT. It specifies CSAKLAGATDTQYF.

This clonotype was recorded many times. The rearrangement uses TRBV10-3 and TRBJ2-1; a weak D match, TRBD1 (6 bases). V lost 3 bases to trimming and J lost 7 bases, with 13 bases between them. Per the germline V gene, CDR1 is ENHRY and CDR2 is SYGVKD. CDR3 size: 14 residues. CDR3 in DNA: TGTGCCATCAGTGAAGCCCCAGGGGTGAATGAGCAGTTCTTC. It codes for CAISEAPGVNEQFF.

This clonotype was counted ten times or more. The rearrangement uses TRBV20-1 and TRBJ2-1, with D tentatively TRBD2 (5 bases). The CDR3 spans 14 residues. CDR1 is DFQATT and CDR2 is SNEGSKA in the germline V gene (reference sequence). Trimming pared 0 bases from V and 2 bases from J, leaving 8 bases between. CDR3 nucleotides: TGCAGTGCTAGAGAGACTAATACCTACAATGAGCAGTTCTTC. Encoded protein: CSARETNTYNEQFF.

By its share, this clonotype is medium-sized. The chain joins TRBV20-1 to TRBJ2-3; 9 bases agree with TRBD2. The CDR3 length is 13 residues. In germline, CDR1 is DFQATT, CDR2 SNEGSKA (reference sequence). This CDR3 is CTVSSGITDTQYF. CDR3 bases: TGCACTGTCTCTAGCGGGATCACAGATACGCAGTATTTT.

This clonotype appeared many times. CDR3 sequence: CASSFYGYTF. CDR3 DNA: TGTGCCAGCAGTTTCTATGGCTACACCTTC. The chain recombines TRBV6-1 with TRBJ1-2; D unresolved. Trimming shortened V by 5 bases and J by 4 bases, and 2 bases separated the two germline ends. This CDR3 comprises 10 residues. CDR1 MNHNS and CDR2 SASEGT come from the germline V gene.

The table lists this clonotype with a few counts. CDR3 sequence (DNA): TGTGCCAGCAGCTTTTTTCGGGTTTTCAACACTGAAGCTTTCTTT. It yields the protein CASSFFRVFNTEAFF. The chain is built from TRBV7-8 and TRBJ1-1; the D is unclear. V lost 3 bases, J lost 2 bases, and 13 bases lay in between. The CDR3 has 15 residues. Germline-derived CDR1 and CDR2 are SGHVS and FQNEAQ.

The sample holds a few counts of this clonotype. The genes are TRBV29-1 and TRBJ2-2; no reliable D call. The CDR3 loop spans 10 amino acids. Per germline, CDR1 SQVTM and CDR2 ANQGSEA. The germline V and J ends were trimmed by 2 bases and 6 bases, with 1 base remaining between them. CDR3 DNA: TGCAGCGTTGAACCCGGGGAGCTGTTTTTT. This codes for CSVEPGELFF.

Many counts were recorded for this clonotype. V usage is TRBV6-2 or TRBV6-3 and J usage is TRBJ1-2, with 7 bases matching TRBD1. The CDR3 contains 14 residues. J gave up 4 bases and V 4 bases, and 6 bases lay outside the gene matches. Germline V lookup: CDR1 MNHEY, CDR2 SVGEGT. The CDR3: CASSFPTGIYGYTF. CDR3 in DNA: TGTGCCAGCAGTTTCCCGACAGGGATCTATGGCTACACCTTC.

V is TRBV12-3 or TRBV12-4 and J is TRBJ2-7; D perhaps matches TRBD1 (5 bases). Trimming pared 0 bases from V and 6 bases from J, leaving 12 bases between. The CDR3 contains 14 residues. Here the CDR3 DNA reads TGTGCCAGCAGTTTAGCGCTAGAGACAGCCGAGCAGTACTTC. Translation gives CASSLALETAEQYF.

In this sample, this clonotype turned up many times. V usage is TRBV7-8 and J usage is TRBJ2-1; 13 bases fit TRBD2. Germline CDR1 and CDR2: SGHVS and FQNEAQ. The V segment lost 5 bases and the J segment 4 bases; nucleotides outside the gene matches: 8. The CDR3 sequence is 17 residues long. The CDR3 reads CASSEGTSGNTYNEQFF. The CDR3 nucleotides are TGTGCCAGCAGCGAAGGGACTAGCGGGAATACATACAATGAGCAGTTCTTC.

In this sample, this clonotype turned up many times. The chain joins TRBV7-2 to TRBJ2-7; TRBD1 matches 8 bases. Germline V lookup: CDR1 SGHTA, CDR2 FQGNSA. Germline trimming cut 5 bases from V and 4 bases from J; bases unmatched to any gene: 7. The CDR3 loop spans 14 amino acids. The CDR3 DNA reads TGTGCCAGCAGCCAACGACAGGGGTTATACGAGCAGTACTTC. Its protein product is CASSQRQGLYEQYF.

J is TRBJ2-7 and V is TRBV19; D gene uncertain. The CDR3 is made up of 13 amino acids. With 6 bases removed from V and 3 bases from J, the gap between germline ends came to 12 bases. Germline V CDR1 and CDR2: LNHDA, SQIVND (reference sequence). This chain's CDR3 is CASSASANYEQYF. The CDR3 region has the DNA TGTGCCAGTAGCGCGAGCGCCAACTACGAGCAGTACTTC.

The rearrangement links TRBV20-1 to TRBJ2-3, with D possibly matching TRBD2 (6 bases). Trimming took off 1 base at V and 0 bases at J, with 11 bases between the two ends. The CDR3 loop spans 15 amino acids. Looked up from germline, CDR1 is DFQATT and CDR2 is SNEGSKA (reference sequence). CDR3 protein: CSARVIAASTDTQYF. Written as DNA, the CDR3 is TGCAGTGCTAGAGTAATAGCGGCGAGCACAGATACGCAGTATTTT.

This clonotype has ten or more counts. The chain recombines TRBV7-2 with TRBJ2-3; 10 bases are shared with TRBD2. Germline trimming cut 2 bases from V and 6 bases from J; bases unmatched to any gene: 8. The CDR3 totals 16 residues. The germline gives CDR1 SGHTA, CDR2 FQGNSA. The CDR3 protein is CASSLSGRGPGDTQYF. CDR3 coding DNA: TGTGCCAGCAGCTTAAGCGGGAGGGGCCCCGGGGATACGCAGTATTTT.

This clonotype ranks as medium-sized. The genes are TRBV6-2 or TRBV6-3 and TRBJ2-5, with a tentative D call TRBD2 (5 bases). Germline V gene data show CDR1 as MNHEY and CDR2 as SVGEGT. Trimming stripped 0 bases from V and 6 bases from J, with 20 bases between. The CDR3 is 17 amino acids. The CDR3 region is CASSYSWYLAREKTQYF. In nucleotides, the CDR3 is TGTGCCAGCAGTTACTCGTGGTATTTGGCGAGGGAAAAGACCCAGTACTTC.

This clonotype was observed at least ten times. The chain couples TRBV30 to TRBJ1-1; D gene unclear. V was cut by 5 bases and J by 1 base, with 5 bases left in between. Germline values: CDR1 GTSNPN, CDR2 SVGIG (reference sequence). This CDR3 spans 11 amino acids. The CDR3 loop reads CAWGWNTEAFF. In DNA form, the CDR3 reads TGTGCCTGGGGGTGGAACACTGAAGCTTTCTTT.

The table lists this clonotype with a few counts. The J gene is TRBJ1-1, the V gene TRBV6-2 or TRBV6-3; D unresolved. The germline V gene encodes CDR1 MNHEY and CDR2 SVGEGT. The CDR3 runs 13 residues. V was cut by 2 bases and J by 5 bases, with 9 bases left in between. The CDR3 loop reads CASSYDYRTEAFF. CDR3 nucleotide sequence: TGTGCCAGCAGTTACGATTATCGGACTGAAGCTTTCTTT.

This clonotype showed up many times. V usage is TRBV19 and J usage is TRBJ1-4; possible D gene TRBD1, 5 bases. The CDR3 extends over 14 amino acids. Between the trimmed V and J ends, which lost 9 bases and 5 bases, there was a span of 16 bases. Germline values: CDR1 LNHDA, CDR2 SQIVND (reference sequence). DNA of the CDR3: TGTGCCAGCTCCGGTAGACAGCAGAATGAAAAACTGTTTTTT. Translation gives CASSGRQQNEKLFF.

In its sample, this clonotype was seen many times. The V call is TRBV7-2, the J call TRBJ2-3; 12 bases fit TRBD2. The trim removed 6 bases at V and 0 bases at J, leaving 7 bases unmatched. Per the germline V gene, CDR1 is SGHTA and CDR2 is FQGNSA. The CDR3 is made up of 17 amino acids. The CDR3 nucleotides read TGTGCCAGCAGTTATGGACTAGCGGGGCCGAGCACAGATACGCAGTATTTT. It specifies CASSYGLAGPSTDTQYF. The full variable domain, completed using reference TRBV7-2 and TRBJ2-3, is GAGVSQSPSNKVTEKGKDVELRCDPISGHTALYWYRQSLGQGLEFLIYFQGNSAPDKSGLPSDRFSAERTGGSVSTLTIQRTQQEDSAVYLCASSYGLAGPSTDTQYFGPGTRLTVL.

In its sample, this clonotype was seen many times. The chain couples TRBV12-3 or TRBV12-4 to TRBJ1-5, with D possibly being TRBD1 (5 bases). The V gene lost 5 bases and the J gene lost 0 bases, with 8 bases spanning the gap. This CDR3 has 14 residues. The CDR3 region has the DNA TGTGCCAGCAGTCGGGGCGATAGCAATCAGCCCCAGCATTTT. It specifies CASSRGDSNQPQHF.

This clonotype was seen repeatedly, ten times or more. J is TRBJ1-4 and V is TRBV2; TRBD1 matches 10 bases. This CDR3 has 14 amino acids. Germline values: CDR1 SNHLY, CDR2 FYNNEI. Trimming at V came to 6 bases and at J to 5 bases, leaving 3 bases not matched to a gene. CDR3 in DNA: TGTGCCAGCAGCCCGGGACAGGGGAATGAAAAACTGTTTTTT. Translation gives CASSPGQGNEKLFF.

V and J are TRBV5-1 and TRBJ2-1; 9 nucleotides match TRBD2. CDR3 size: 16 residues. The junction had 7 bases not matched to a gene; V was cut back by 0 bases and J by 6 bases. Germline V gives CDR1 SGHRS, CDR2 YFSETQ. In DNA form, the CDR3 reads TGCGCCAGCAGCTTGGCCCTTAGCGGGAGAATCAATGAGCAGTTCTTC. As protein: CASSLALSGRINEQFF. The variable domain in full, with the rest retrieved from reference TRBV5-1 and TRBJ2-1, is KAGVTQTPRYLIKTRGQQVTLSCSPISGHRSVSWYQQTPGQGLQFLFEYFSETQRNKGNFPGRFSGRQFSNSRSEMNVSTLELGDSALYLCASSLALSGRINEQFFGPGTRLTVL.

This clonotype was picked up a small number of times. The chain uses TRBV10-1 and TRBJ2-1; TRBD2 might be the D (6 bases). CDR1 and CDR2 from the germline V gene are WNHNN and SYGVQD (reference sequence). The ends were cut back, 3 bases at V and 7 bases at J, with 16 bases in the middle. CDR3 length equals 15 residues. This CDR3 is CASSDRRALRNEQFF. Written as DNA, the CDR3 is TGCGCCAGCAGTGATCGGAGGGCCCTGAGGAATGAGCAGTTCTTC.

The rearrangement uses TRBV27 and TRBJ1-4; D unresolved. This CDR3 contains 18 residues. In germline, CDR1 is MNHEY, CDR2 SMNVEV (reference sequence). The V and J ends lost 3 bases and 0 bases respectively, with 17 bases between them. In nucleotides, the CDR3 is TGTGCCAGCAGTTTGGTCCGAGGAAACCCCCCAACTAATGAAAAACTGTTTTTT. Protein sequence: CASSLVRGNPPTNEKLFF.